The clone carrying this T cell receptor (beta chain) was observed a single time. The germline CDR1 and CDR2 sequences are DFQATT and SNEGSKA (reference sequence). V was shortened by 6 bases and J by 7 bases, with 21 bases between the two germline ends. This CDR3 has 14 amino acids. With random hexamers, 0.5 to 1 ug RNA was reverse transcribed. An immunoSEQ multiplex PCR generated amplified TCR beta CDR3 products spanning 54 Vbeta and 13 Jbeta. TCRdb re-analysed the immunoSEQ multiplex PCR reads in MiXCR, keeping a single row per CDR3 protein. The data contain tens of thousands of distinct CDR3 sequences, roughly 94% of them seen just once; the ten biggest clones take up around 0.6%. These data are taken from a study of CD8 T cells in Susac syndrome.

The TCR was taken from a human donor with multiple sclerosis. The chain has TRBV20-1 and TRBJ2-5; D may be TRBD2 (6 bases). Sequenced: CD8+ T cells from PBMCs. As DNA, the CDR3 is TGCAGTGCGGAAACGAACGGGGACGGGGGGACCCAGTACTTC. This translates into CSAETNGDGGTQYF.